The following is a TCR beta chain sequence with its context. Clones were read by immunoSEQ multiplex PCR, and TCRdb kept only the in-frame ones, dropping some. The sample holds fewer than 40,000 clones, roughly 87% seen once. Looked up from germline, CDR1 is SGHDT and CDR2 is YYEEEE. The CDR3 consists of 14 residues. V was clipped by 4 bases and J by 0 bases; unmatched bases: 3. The record originates from a study of OX40 agonist ivuxolimab in advanced cancers. Material: CD4+ or CD8+ T cells sorted from blood, obtained in a trial of the OX40 agonist ivuxolimab. The chain employs TRBV5-6 and TRBJ1-2; TRBD1 agrees at 7 bases. This TCR derives from an adult with an advanced solid tumor such as melanoma, head and neck, liver or kidney cancer. The CDR3 region is CASSPGQSNYGYTF. The CDR3 DNA follows: TGTGCCAGCAGCCCGGGACAGTCTAACTATGGCTACACCTTC. The complete variable domain, with remaining parts taken from reference TRBV5-6 and TRBJ1-2, reads DAGVTQSPTHLIKTRGQQVTLRCSPKSGHDTVSWYQQALGQGPQFIFQYYEEEERQRGNFPDRFSGHQFPNYSSELNVNALLLGDSALYLCASSPGQSNYGYTFGSGTRLTVV.